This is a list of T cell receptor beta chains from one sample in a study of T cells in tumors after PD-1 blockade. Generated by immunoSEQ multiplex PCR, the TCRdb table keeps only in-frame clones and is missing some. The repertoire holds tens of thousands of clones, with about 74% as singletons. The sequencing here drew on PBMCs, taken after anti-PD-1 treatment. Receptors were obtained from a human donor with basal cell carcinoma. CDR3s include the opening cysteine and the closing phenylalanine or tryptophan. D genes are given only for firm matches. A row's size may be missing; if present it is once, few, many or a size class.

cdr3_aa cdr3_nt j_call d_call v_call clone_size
CASNRGYEQYF TGTGCCAGCAATAGGGGATACGAGCAGTACTTC TRBJ2-7 NA TRBV12-3/TRBV12-4 NA
CASSGRGGQDEQFF TGTGCCAGCAGTGGGCGGGGGGGCCAAGATGAGCAGTTCTTC TRBJ2-1 TRBD2 TRBV6-4 NA
CASSVFATNEKLFF TGTGCCAGCAGTGTTTTCGCAACTAATGAAAAACTGTTTTTT TRBJ1-4 NA TRBV25-1 once
CATSGGQGLYEQYF TGTGCCACCAGTGGTGGACAGGGTCTCTACGAGCAGTACTTC TRBJ2-7 TRBD1 TRBV24-1 once
CASSYTDNQPQHF TGTGCCAGCAGTTACACCGACAATCAGCCCCAGCATTTT TRBJ1-5 NA TRBV6-2/TRBV6-3 once
CASRGGLWGYTF TGTGCCAGCAGGGGGGGACTCTGGGGCTACACCTTC TRBJ1-2 NA TRBV27 NA
CASSQPGTGNNEQFF TGTGCCAGCAGCCAACCCGGGACAGGGAACAATGAGCAGTTCTTC TRBJ2-1 TRBD1 TRBV4-2 NA
CASRRTENYNSPLHF TGTGCCAGCAGACGGACGGAGAACTATAATTCACCCCTCCACTTT TRBJ1-6 NA TRBV3-1/TRBV3-2 few
CASSRQTGLNQPQHF TGCGCCAGCAGCCGACAGACAGGCCTCAATCAGCCCCAGCATTTT TRBJ1-5 NA TRBV4-1 NA
CASSQVVRDRGNQPQHF TGTGCCAGCAGCCAAGTCGTCCGGGACAGGGGCAATCAGCCCCAGCATTTT TRBJ1-5 TRBD1 TRBV14 NA